These T cell receptor beta chains were read from a single sample in a study of T cell repertoires in cytomegalovirus infection. TCRdb re-derived calls from the reads in MiXCR, one entry per CDR3 protein. The repertoire holds 250,000 to 300,000 distinct CDR3 sequences, with over 15% as singletons. Sequencing was performed on CD8+ T cells from PBMCs. These receptors were collected from a human donor in good health (CMV status not recorded). Some clones in this sample may be carry-over from other donors' samples. Each CDR3 is given without its conserved first and last residue. Fields, in order: V gene, J gene, D gene, CDR3 protein. D genes are given only for firm matches.

TRBV13	TRBJ1-2	-	ASSLGGGNYGYT
TRBV20-1	TRBJ2-6	TRBD2	SADHRSGESSGANVLT
TRBV20-1	TRBJ2-3	-	SARPDPLGTDTQY
TRBV11-2	TRBJ1-1	-	ASSVWGWTEAF
TRBV6-2/TRBV6-3	TRBJ2-7	-	ASSPSRPGNYEQY
TRBV11-2	TRBJ1-5	-	ASSLEAGEDQPQH
TRBV28	TRBJ2-2	-	ASSGNRVSFGELF
TRBV28	TRBJ2-7	TRBD1	ASSLLGTGTHEQY
TRBV5-6	TRBJ2-7	-	ASSLVGTYEQY
TRBV4-1	TRBJ2-7	TRBD2	ASSQESSGGHYEQY
TRBV15	TRBJ2-2	-	ATSDPSLGAGELF
TRBV7-9	TRBJ2-5	-	ASSPVEVYQETQY
TRBV6-5	TRBJ2-5	-	ASSYSMWGRETQY
TRBV6-1	TRBJ2-7	-	ASSEEVGVFGYEQY
TRBV6-5	TRBJ2-7	TRBD1	ASSYGGIGNTGGEQY
TRBV12-3/TRBV12-4	TRBJ1-2	-	ASSFLVLDRERGYT
TRBV20-1	TRBJ2-4	-	SALTDGGRAKNIQY
TRBV7-9	TRBJ1-1	-	ASSQDDTEAF
TRBV7-8	TRBJ1-2	-	ASSLDPQVGMDGYT
TRBV6-5	TRBJ2-2	-	ASRIYTGYTGELF
TRBV4-3	TRBJ2-2	TRBD1	ASSADRVLPAGELF
TRBV28	TRBJ1-2	-	ASSFLGTGYYGYT
TRBV20-1	TRBJ2-7	TRBD2	SAKTSGGAGYEQY
TRBV5-1	TRBJ1-2	-	ASSFGQGIEFGYT
TRBV6-1	TRBJ1-1	TRBD1	ATRVPFDRGDTEAF
TRBV7-6	TRBJ2-1	TRBD1	ASSHRDREIDEQV
TRBV6-2/TRBV6-3	TRBJ2-7	-	ASKHTDSYEQY